The 12 T cell receptor beta chains below were found in one sample sequenced in a study of blood T cell repertoires in COVID-19. Sequenced by immunoSEQ multiplex PCR; TCRdb stores in-frame clones only, minus some. The sample has over 200,000 clones; 85% are singletons. Sequencing was carried out using PBMCs or T cells enriched from blood (not recorded which). The receptors here all came from a man aged 35 to 55 who had recovered from COVID-19.

V and J are TRBV4-1 and TRBJ2-7; unclear D gene. The CDR3 consists of 15 residues. Germline-derived CDR1 and CDR2 are MGHRA and YSYEKL. V was shortened by 1 base and J by 0 bases, with 10 bases between the two germline ends. CDR3 amino acids: CASSQAAPSSYEQYF. The DNA of the CDR3 is TGCGCCAGCAGCCAAGCCGCTCCGAGCTCCTACGAGCAGTACTTC.

This clone was detected only once. The chain joins TRBV4-1 to TRBJ1-3; the match to TRBD1 covers 7 bases. After removal of 4 bases from V and 0 bases from J, the junction contained 12 bases not matched to a gene. Germline CDR1 and CDR2: MGHRA and YSYEKL. The CDR3 is made up of 18 amino acids. CDR3 coding DNA: TGCGCCAGCAGCCCTACGGCGGCAGGGGGAAACTCTGGAAACACCATATATTTT. Translation gives CASSPTAAGGNSGNTIYF.

In its sample, this clone was seen a few times. The chain joins TRBV19 to TRBJ2-7, with TRBD2 identical over 9 bases. Trimming cost V 5 bases and J 4 bases; bases outside gene matches: 3. Germline V gene lookup returns CDR1 LNHDA and CDR2 SQIVND (reference sequence). This CDR3 is 13 amino acids long. In nucleotides, the CDR3 is TGTGCCAGTAGTTCGGGACTAGCATACGAGCAGTACTTC. Its protein is CASSSGLAYEQYF.

The chain joins TRBV2 to TRBJ2-2; 7 bases align to TRBD1. The CDR3 spans 15 residues. The ends lost 8 bases at V and 0 bases at J; junction bases unmatched: 6. Germline V gene lookup returns CDR1 SNHLY and CDR2 FYNNEI. The CDR3 here is CASGPDRANTGELFF. The CDR3 coding sequence is TGTGCCAGCGGTCCTGACAGGGCGAACACCGGGGAGCTGTTTTTT. The full variable domain, with the rest looked up from reference TRBV2 and TRBJ2-2, is EPEVTQTPSHQVTQMGQEVILRCVPISNHLYFYWYRQILGQKVEFLVSFYNNEISEKSEIFDDQFSVERPDGSNFTLKIRSTKLEDSAMYFCASGPDRANTGELFFGEGSRLTVL.

The chain combines TRBV3-1 (or the pseudogene TRBV3-2) with TRBJ2-7; tentatively, D is TRBD2 (6 bases). The CDR3 has 15 residues. Trimming left V 4 bases short and J 2 bases short, with 15 bases between. Germline V gives CDR1 LGHDT, CDR2 YNNKEL (reference sequence). This chain's CDR3 is CASSPRSGPTYEQYF. Here the CDR3 DNA reads TGTGCCAGCAGCCCCCGGAGCGGGCCTACCTACGAGCAGTACTTC.

V gene TRBV7-2 combines with J gene TRBJ2-7, with D tentatively TRBD2 (6 bases). CDR1 and CDR2 (germline): SGHTA, FQGNSA. The CDR3 has 14 amino acids. Trimming left V 1 base short and J 5 bases short, with 12 bases between. Written as DNA, the CDR3 is TGTGCCAGCAGCTTAGGATCGTGGGGGGACGAGCAGTACTTC. Translation gives CASSLGSWGDEQYF.

The chain carries TRBV6-2 or TRBV6-3 and TRBJ1-2; the match to TRBD1 covers 10 bases. The V gene end was trimmed by 2 bases and the J gene end by 6 bases; junction bases not matched to a gene: 3. The CDR3 is made up of 14 amino acids. CDR1 and CDR2 (germline): MNHEY, SVGEGT. CDR3 in amino acids: CASSYEDRGHGYTF. CDR3 sequence (DNA): TGTGCCAGCAGTTACGAAGACAGGGGGCATGGCTACACCTTC.

The chain links TRBV2 to TRBJ2-7; D possibly corresponds to TRBD1 (5 bases). Trimming stripped 5 bases from V and 6 bases from J, with 17 bases between. This CDR3 contains 14 residues. The germline gives CDR1 SNHLY, CDR2 FYNNEI. The CDR3 DNA follows: TGTGCCAGCAGTACACAGGTTCGAAGCTCCGAGCAGTACTTC. Its translation: CASSTQVRSSEQYF.

The rearrangement uses TRBV27 and TRBJ1-6; a weak D match, TRBD1 (6 bases). Trimming removed 10 bases from V and 2 bases from J, with 12 bases in between. CDR3 size: 14 residues. CDR1 MNHEY and CDR2 SMNVEV come from the germline V gene (reference sequence). CDR3: CATSAGAYNSPLHF. The CDR3 nucleotides read TGTGCCACCTCCGCAGGGGCCTATAATTCACCCCTCCACTTT.

The chain uses TRBV18 and TRBJ2-4; 7 bases line up with TRBD1. The J segment lost 4 bases and the V segment lost 2 bases, leaving 2 bases of the junction unmatched. This CDR3 contains 14 residues. CDR1 and CDR2 from the germline V gene are KGHSH and LQKENI. Here the CDR3 reads CASSPGTAKNIQYF. The CDR3 DNA is TGTGCCAGCTCACCAGGGACAGCGAAAAACATTCAGTACTTC.

This chain connects TRBV29-1 to TRBJ1-5, with a weak D call TRBD1 (5 bases). Germline V gives CDR1 SQVTM, CDR2 ANQGSEA. This CDR3 contains 13 residues. V was pared by 0 bases and J by 15 bases, with 18 bases between. The CDR3 DNA sequence: TGCAGCGTTGAAGATCAATGGGGGAGGTTCCGGCATTTT. It encodes CSVEDQWGRFRHF.

V usage is TRBV2 and J usage is TRBJ2-7; D is unclear. CDR1 and CDR2 (germline): SNHLY, FYNNEI. This CDR3 comprises 11 residues. With 6 bases removed from V and 2 bases from J, the gap between germline ends came to 5 bases. In DNA form, the CDR3 reads TGTGCCAGCAGCCCTGCCTACGAGCAGTACTTC. Translating it yields CASSPAYEQYF.